This TCR beta chain was captured by sequencing in a study of cytomegalovirus exposure and HLA in healthy donors. Study-level results: Later analysis placed DRB1 highest and HLA-C lowest in TCR association rates, which differed by HLA locus. Using the classifier, cytomegalovirus status was reportedly diagnosed with high specificity and sensitivity.

In regard to this clone: No antigen is known for it.

The PCR made use of 60 Vbeta and 13 Jbeta primers. Sequencing was performed with immunoSEQ multiplex PCR; in TCRdb, only in-frame clones are kept and a portion is missing. The sample records some 85,000 clones, around 77% being singletons. This clonotype was sampled from a young man in good health and CMV-seronegative. The sample comprised PBMCs.

DNA for the CDR3: TGTGCCAGCAGCTTGGAACCCGCGGGTACCACAGATACGCAGTATTTT. Translated: CASSLEPAGTTDTQYF. The J gene is TRBJ2-3, the V gene TRBV7-9; tentative D call: TRBD2 (5 bases). The germline gives CDR1 SEHNR, CDR2 FQNEAQ (reference sequence). The CDR3 has 16 residues. V gave up 3 bases and J gave up 2 bases, with 15 bases separating them.